Listed below are T cell receptor beta chains from one sample, sequenced in a study of CD4 T cells in relation to SARS-CoV-2 and coronaviruses. Only in-frame clones appear in the TCRdb table, and some are missing; sequencing was by immunoSEQ multiplex PCR. Among some 65,000 clones listed, 85% to 90% were seen once. The sequenced sample consisted of memory CD4+ T cells from PBMCs. These TCRs come from a human donor in good health. CDR3s include the opening cysteine and the closing phenylalanine or tryptophan. Fields, in order: J gene, V gene, clone size, D gene, CDR3 protein, CDR3 DNA. D genes are given only for firm matches. Size tells how often a clone was seen (once, few, many) or the class of an expanded clone, and some rows leave it out.

J gene: TRBJ1-2
V gene: TRBV5-1
clone size: -
D gene: -
CDR3 protein: CASSLGPQTGGYTF
CDR3 DNA: TGCGCCAGCAGCTTGGGGCCCCAGACCGGTGGCTACACCTTC

J gene: TRBJ2-5
V gene: TRBV6-4
clone size: -
D gene: -
CDR3 protein: CAPGPSGPYQETQYF
CDR3 DNA: TGTGCCCCCGGGCCTTCGGGTCCGTACCAAGAGACCCAGTACTTC

J gene: TRBJ1-1
V gene: TRBV14
clone size: once
D gene: -
CDR3 protein: CASSQEGNTEAFF
CDR3 DNA: TGTGCCAGCAGCCAAGAGGGGAACACTGAAGCTTTCTTT

J gene: TRBJ2-1
V gene: TRBV5-4
clone size: -
D gene: -
CDR3 protein: CASSDRAESSYNEQFF
CDR3 DNA: TGTGCCAGCAGCGACCGAGCAGAGAGCTCCTACAATGAGCAGTTCTTC

J gene: TRBJ2-5
V gene: TRBV5-5
clone size: -
D gene: TRBD1
CDR3 protein: CASSHRGEETQYF
CDR3 DNA: TGTGCCAGCAGCCACAGGGGGGAGGAGACCCAGTACTTC

J gene: TRBJ1-5
V gene: TRBV10-2
clone size: once
D gene: -
CDR3 protein: CASSRQANQPQHF
CDR3 DNA: TGCGCCAGCTCTCGACAGGCTAATCAGCCCCAGCATTTT

J gene: TRBJ1-2
V gene: TRBV18
clone size: -
D gene: -
CDR3 protein: CASSPGALDYGYTF
CDR3 DNA: TGTGCCAGCTCACCAGGGGCGCTGGACTATGGCTACACCTTC

J gene: TRBJ1-1
V gene: TRBV5-1
clone size: -
D gene: -
CDR3 protein: CASSLAGGGAGGMNTEAFF
CDR3 DNA: TGCGCCAGCAGCTTGGCGGGCGGGGGGGCTGGGGGGATGAACACTGAAGCTTTCTTT

J gene: TRBJ2-7
V gene: TRBV24-1
clone size: once
D gene: TRBD1
CDR3 protein: CATSDFVTGEQYF
CDR3 DNA: TGTGCCACCAGTGATTTCGTGACAGGGGAGCAGTACTTC

J gene: TRBJ2-3
V gene: TRBV7-9
clone size: -
D gene: TRBD2
CDR3 protein: CASSPTSGSTTDTQYF
CDR3 DNA: TGTGCCAGCAGCCCAACTAGCGGGAGTACCACAGATACGCAGTATTTT

J gene: TRBJ2-2
V gene: TRBV9
clone size: once
D gene: -
CDR3 protein: CASSVDRYTGELFF
CDR3 DNA: TGTGCCAGCAGCGTGGACAGATACACCGGGGAGCTGTTTTTT

J gene: TRBJ1-2
V gene: TRBV2
clone size: once
D gene: -
CDR3 protein: CASIDRRPYGYTF
CDR3 DNA: TGTGCCAGCATCGACAGGAGACCCTATGGCTACACCTTC

J gene: TRBJ1-2
V gene: TRBV3-1/TRBV3-2
clone size: once
D gene: TRBD1
CDR3 protein: CASSYGGQGVPYTF
CDR3 DNA: TGTGCCAGCAGTTATGGTGGGCAGGGGGTTCCCTACACCTTC

J gene: TRBJ2-1
V gene: TRBV5-6
clone size: once
D gene: TRBD2
CDR3 protein: CASSLASGFGGNEQFF
CDR3 DNA: TGTGCCAGCAGCTTGGCTAGCGGCTTTGGGGGCAATGAGCAGTTCTTC

J gene: TRBJ1-2
V gene: TRBV5-1
clone size: few
D gene: -
CDR3 protein: CASSLRAGYGYTF
CDR3 DNA: TGCGCCAGCAGCTTGAGGGCAGGCTATGGCTACACCTTC

J gene: TRBJ1-5
V gene: TRBV7-8
clone size: few
D gene: -
CDR3 protein: CASSLAVQGSYQPQHF
CDR3 DNA: TGTGCCAGCAGCTTAGCGGTACAGGGTAGCTATCAGCCCCAGCATTTT

J gene: TRBJ1-1
V gene: TRBV27
clone size: once
D gene: -
CDR3 protein: CASRPGLGAAEAFF
CDR3 DNA: TGTGCCAGCAGGCCAGGGCTCGGGGCGGCTGAAGCTTTCTTT

J gene: TRBJ2-1
V gene: TRBV9
clone size: -
D gene: -
CDR3 protein: CASSVGLSSYNEQFF
CDR3 DNA: TGTGCCAGCAGCGTAGGGTTGAGCTCCTACAATGAGCAGTTCTTC

J gene: TRBJ2-3
V gene: TRBV29-1
clone size: -
D gene: -
CDR3 protein: CSVGKIQGGSSTDTQYF
CDR3 DNA: TGCAGCGTTGGGAAAATTCAGGGGGGTTCTAGCACAGATACGCAGTATTTT

J gene: TRBJ2-3
V gene: TRBV30
clone size: -
D gene: TRBD1
CDR3 protein: CAWTRGLMGTTDTQYF
CDR3 DNA: TGTGCCTGGACCAGGGGGCTGATGGGGACCACAGATACGCAGTATTTT

J gene: TRBJ2-1
V gene: TRBV10-3
clone size: -
D gene: -
CDR3 protein: CAISESTGGAAYNEQFF
CDR3 DNA: TGTGCCATCAGTGAGTCGACGGGGGGCGCAGCCTACAATGAGCAGTTCTTC

J gene: TRBJ2-7
V gene: TRBV18
clone size: -
D gene: -
CDR3 protein: CASSPRDDEQYF
CDR3 DNA: TGTGCCAGCTCACCAAGGGACGACGAGCAGTACTTC

J gene: TRBJ1-3
V gene: TRBV7-9
clone size: -
D gene: -
CDR3 protein: CASSLGRQVFNTIYF
CDR3 DNA: TGTGCCAGCAGCTTGGGGAGACAGGTCTTCAACACCATATATTTT

J gene: TRBJ1-2
V gene: TRBV19
clone size: -
D gene: -
CDR3 protein: CASRIRGLYGYTF
CDR3 DNA: TGTGCCAGCAGAATCCGGGGCCTATATGGCTACACCTTC

J gene: TRBJ2-7
V gene: TRBV27
clone size: -
D gene: TRBD2
CDR3 protein: CASSSWTSGRAAGKQYF
CDR3 DNA: TGTGCCAGCAGTTCCTGGACTAGCGGGAGGGCTGCGGGGAAGCAGTACTTC

J gene: TRBJ1-6
V gene: TRBV5-1
clone size: -
D gene: TRBD1
CDR3 protein: CASADRGDNSPLHF
CDR3 DNA: TGCGCCAGCGCAGACAGGGGAGATAATTCACCCCTCCACTTT

J gene: TRBJ2-1
V gene: TRBV11-3
clone size: medium-sized
D gene: -
CDR3 protein: CASSFTTGRLGVFF
CDR3 DNA: TGTGCCAGCAGCTTCACGACCGGTCGACTAGGGGTGTTCTTC

J gene: TRBJ2-5
V gene: TRBV2
clone size: -
D gene: -
CDR3 protein: CASRRGLADQETQYF
CDR3 DNA: TGTGCCAGCAGGAGGGGGCTAGCGGACCAAGAGACCCAGTACTTC

J gene: TRBJ2-1
V gene: TRBV7-3
clone size: -
D gene: TRBD1
CDR3 protein: CASSLQGAWNEQFF
CDR3 DNA: TGTGCCAGCAGCTTACAGGGGGCGTGGAATGAGCAGTTCTTC

J gene: TRBJ2-5
V gene: TRBV10-3
clone size: -
D gene: TRBD2
CDR3 protein: CATGLAESETQYF
CDR3 DNA: TGTGCCACGGGACTAGCGGAGTCGGAGACCCAGTACTTC

J gene: TRBJ2-2
V gene: TRBV5-1
clone size: -
D gene: -
CDR3 protein: CASSFTGTNTGELFF
CDR3 DNA: TGCGCCAGCAGCTTCACAGGGACGAACACCGGGGAGCTGTTTTTT

J gene: TRBJ1-3
V gene: TRBV5-1
clone size: few
D gene: -
CDR3 protein: CASSYDRSGNTIYF
CDR3 DNA: TGCGCCAGCAGCTACGACAGATCTGGAAACACCATATATTTT

J gene: TRBJ2-3
V gene: TRBV6-4
clone size: once
D gene: -
CDR3 protein: CASSAGLTDTQYF
CDR3 DNA: TGTGCCAGCAGTGCGGGACTTACAGATACGCAGTATTTT

J gene: TRBJ2-7
V gene: TRBV5-1
clone size: -
D gene: TRBD2
CDR3 protein: CASSLEASGGLSSYEQYF
CDR3 DNA: TGCGCCAGCAGCTTGGAAGCTAGCGGGGGCCTCAGCTCCTACGAGCAGTACTTC

J gene: TRBJ1-6
V gene: TRBV10-3
clone size: -
D gene: -
CDR3 protein: CAISEQGPDSPLHF
CDR3 DNA: TGTGCCATCAGTGAACAGGGACCGGATTCACCCCTCCACTTT

J gene: TRBJ1-2
V gene: TRBV4-3
clone size: once
D gene: -
CDR3 protein: CASSPPNPQGFYGYTF
CDR3 DNA: TGCGCCAGCAGCCCTCCAAATCCTCAGGGTTTCTATGGCTACACCTTC

J gene: TRBJ2-5
V gene: TRBV9
clone size: -
D gene: -
CDR3 protein: CASSVVGGLWETQYF
CDR3 DNA: TGTGCCAGCAGCGTAGTTGGGGGGCTCTGGGAGACCCAGTACTTC

J gene: TRBJ1-5
V gene: TRBV7-2
clone size: -
D gene: -
CDR3 protein: CASSLGAQGGLLGNQPQHF
CDR3 DNA: TGTGCCAGCAGCTTAGGGGCACAGGGAGGGTTATTGGGCAATCAGCCCCAGCATTTT

J gene: TRBJ1-1
V gene: TRBV12-3/TRBV12-4
clone size: -
D gene: TRBD1
CDR3 protein: CASNAQGVGEAFF
CDR3 DNA: TGTGCCAGCAACGCACAGGGGGTTGGTGAAGCTTTCTTT

J gene: TRBJ2-1
V gene: TRBV5-1
clone size: -
D gene: -
CDR3 protein: CASSLDPGPANNEQFF
CDR3 DNA: TGCGCCAGCAGCTTGGATCCGGGTCCTGCTAACAATGAGCAGTTCTTC

J gene: TRBJ1-4
V gene: TRBV6-5
clone size: -
D gene: -
CDR3 protein: CASSSQGYDEKLFF
CDR3 DNA: TGTGCCAGCAGCTCACAGGGATACGATGAAAAACTGTTTTTT

J gene: TRBJ1-1
V gene: TRBV10-3
clone size: -
D gene: -
CDR3 protein: CAISQGDRTEAFF
CDR3 DNA: TGTGCCATCAGTCAGGGTGATAGGACTGAAGCTTTCTTT

J gene: TRBJ2-7
V gene: TRBV19
clone size: -
D gene: TRBD1
CDR3 protein: CASSIGQTGGTYEQYF
CDR3 DNA: TGTGCCAGTAGTATAGGGCAGACAGGGGGCACCTACGAGCAGTACTTC

J gene: TRBJ1-4
V gene: TRBV7-9
clone size: -
D gene: -
CDR3 protein: CASSSSLWQGEKLFF
CDR3 DNA: TGTGCCAGCAGCTCTTCCCTTTGGCAGGGTGAAAAACTGTTTTTT

J gene: TRBJ2-5
V gene: TRBV5-1
clone size: -
D gene: -
CDR3 protein: CASSLAGRITQYF
CDR3 DNA: TGCGCCAGCAGCTTGGCAGGAAGAATCACCCAGTACTTC

J gene: TRBJ1-5
V gene: TRBV19
clone size: -
D gene: -
CDR3 protein: CASSIGLGGNQPQHF
CDR3 DNA: TGTGCCAGTAGTATAGGGTTAGGGGGCAATCAGCCCCAGCATTTT

J gene: TRBJ2-1
V gene: TRBV27
clone size: -
D gene: TRBD2
CDR3 protein: CASSSSGTRSSYNEQFF
CDR3 DNA: TGTGCCAGCAGTTCCTCCGGGACTAGAAGCTCCTACAATGAGCAGTTCTTC

J gene: TRBJ2-4
V gene: TRBV7-7
clone size: -
D gene: TRBD2
CDR3 protein: CASSPTSGSIQYF
CDR3 DNA: TGTGCCAGCAGCCCTACTAGCGGTAGCATTCAGTACTTC

J gene: TRBJ1-2
V gene: TRBV18
clone size: -
D gene: TRBD1
CDR3 protein: CASSPRDRDWYGYTF
CDR3 DNA: TGTGCCAGCTCACCACGCGACAGGGATTGGTATGGCTACACCTTC

J gene: TRBJ2-5
V gene: TRBV2
clone size: -
D gene: -
CDR3 protein: CASSEEGVGTQYF
CDR3 DNA: TGTGCCAGCAGTGAAGAGGGCGTAGGGACCCAGTACTTC

J gene: TRBJ2-3
V gene: TRBV4-1
clone size: -
D gene: TRBD2
CDR3 protein: CASSQGAGDWGRSDTQYF
CDR3 DNA: TGCGCCAGCAGCCAAGGGGCGGGGGACTGGGGGAGATCAGATACGCAGTATTTT

J gene: TRBJ1-2
V gene: TRBV3-1/TRBV3-2
clone size: -
D gene: -
CDR3 protein: CASSQDPQGLNGYTF
CDR3 DNA: TGTGCCAGCAGCCAAGATCCCCAGGGGCTGAATGGCTACACCTTC

J gene: TRBJ1-5
V gene: TRBV13
clone size: -
D gene: TRBD1
CDR3 protein: CASSSRGQGVGQPQHF
CDR3 DNA: TGTGCCAGCAGCTCACGGGGACAGGGGGTAGGTCAGCCCCAGCATTTT

J gene: TRBJ2-1
V gene: TRBV11-3
clone size: -
D gene: -
CDR3 protein: CASSLSLSTYNEQFF
CDR3 DNA: TGTGCCAGCAGCTTATCCTTGTCAACTTACAATGAGCAGTTCTTC

J gene: TRBJ2-7
V gene: TRBV1
clone size: -
D gene: -
CDR3 protein: CTSSQTDRGSYEQYF
CDR3 DNA: TGCACCAGCAGCCAAACGGACAGGGGTTCCTACGAGCAGTACTTC